The 23 T cell receptor beta chains below were found in one sample sequenced in a study of tumor-infiltrating lymphocytes in localized non-small cell lung cancer. Some clones are missing from TCRdb's copy, which holds only in-frame ones; the method was immunoSEQ multiplex PCR. The data hold around 6,600 clones, with roughly 70% observed a single time. Sequenced material: lung tumor tissue. The receptors were sampled from a human donor with non-small cell lung cancer.

The genes are TRBV5-6 and TRBJ2-2, with 10 bases aligning to TRBD2. The junction had 6 bases not matched to a gene; V was cut back by 4 bases and J by 3 bases. The CDR3 sequence is 16 residues long. In germline, CDR1 is SGHDT, CDR2 YYEEEE. The CDR3 region has the DNA TGTGCCAGCAGCATACTAGCGGGGCCCTACACCGGGGAGCTGTTTTTT. It is translated as CASSILAGPYTGELFF.

This clone qualifies as large. The chain has TRBV7-8 and TRBJ2-7; D uncertain. The germline V gene has CDR1 SGHVS and CDR2 FQNEAQ. V was clipped by 5 bases and J by 0 bases, with 11 bases between them. CDR3 size: 14 residues. The CDR3 loop is CASSQGIVSYEQYF. The CDR3 coding sequence is TGTGCCAGCAGCCAAGGTATCGTCTCCTACGAGCAGTACTTC.

The chain recombines TRBV28 with TRBJ2-3, with 11 bases identical to TRBD1. The junction had 6 bases not matched to a gene; V was cut back by 5 bases and J by 2 bases. The CDR3 totals 16 residues. Germline V gives CDR1 MDHEN, CDR2 SYDVKM. The CDR3 DNA reads as TGTGCCAGCAGTGTACCGGGACAGGGGGTCACAGATACGCAGTATTTT. Amino acids: CASSVPGQGVTDTQYF.

The chain has TRBV5-4 and TRBJ1-2; the D gene is possibly TRBD1 (5 bases). The CDR3 loop spans 15 amino acids. Trimming took off 0 bases at V and 8 bases at J, with 17 bases between the two ends. CDR1 and CDR2 from the germline V gene are SGHNT and YYREEE (reference sequence). CDR3 DNA sequence: TGTGCCAGCAGCTTGGATGGGAGCAGGGACGGAGGCTACACCTTC. Translation gives CASSLDGSRDGGYTF.

In regard to this clone: Mismatch with germline at one junction end may stem from a read error. This chain uses TRBV5-4 with TRBJ2-3; either TRBD1 or TRBD2 may supply D (5 bases each). The CDR3 covers 10 residues. The germline gives CDR1 SGHNT, CDR2 YYREEE (reference sequence). The CDR3 region has the DNA TGCGCCAGCAGCCAAGGGACCCAGTATTTT. Its translation: CASSQGTQYF.

A single count supports this clone. The chain carries TRBV5-4 and TRBJ2-1; no definite D call. V was trimmed by 3 bases and J by 6 bases, leaving 19 bases between them. The CDR3 loop spans 16 amino acids. Germline CDR1 reads SGHNT; CDR2 reads YYREEE (reference sequence). The CDR3 reads CASSSLHTKTGNEQFF. For the CDR3, the DNA is TGTGCCAGCAGCTCCCTCCATACAAAGACGGGCAATGAGCAGTTCTTC.

The table lists this clone with a few counts. This chain uses TRBV5-4 with TRBJ1-5; possibly TRBD1 for D (5 bases). Trimming cost V 8 bases and J 3 bases, with 12 bases left between them. The CDR3 runs 13 residues. The germline gives CDR1 SGHNT, CDR2 YYREEE (reference sequence). This chain's CDR3 is CASQPGLNQPQHF. The CDR3 nucleotides are TGTGCCAGTCAACCGGGACTCAATCAGCCCCAGCATTTT. The whole variable domain, filled in from reference TRBV5-4 and TRBJ1-5, reads ETGVTQSPTHLIKTRGQQVTLRCSSQSGHNTVSWYQQALGQGPQFIFQYYREEENGRGNFPPRFSGLQFPNYSSELNVNALELDDSALYLCASQPGLNQPQHFGDGTRLSIL.

The chain employs TRBV4-2 and TRBJ1-5; D call uncertain. Germline V gene sequence: CDR1 LGHNA, CDR2 YNFKEQ. With 0 bases removed from V and 0 bases from J, the gap between germline ends came to 9 bases. The CDR3 has 16 amino acids. As DNA, the CDR3 is TGTGCCAGCAGCCAAGACCCCGGGGATAGCAATCAGCCCCAGCATTTT. Translating it yields CASSQDPGDSNQPQHF.

The chain joins TRBV20-1 to TRBJ2-1, with D possibly matching TRBD1 (5 bases). Germline V CDR1 and CDR2: DFQATT, SNEGSKA (reference sequence). CDR3 length equals 11 residues. Trimming removed 6 bases from V and 6 bases from J, with 9 bases in between. CDR3 in DNA: TGCAGTGCGTTGGGGCCCAATGAGCAGTTCTTC. Translated: CSALGPNEQFF.

This clone was seen a handful of times. The gene calls are TRBV6-5 and TRBJ1-6; no firm D call. The length of the CDR3 is 13 residues. V lost 6 bases and J 5 bases, leaving 8 bases between the germline ends. Germline values: CDR1 MNHEY, CDR2 SVGAGI. The CDR3 DNA sequence: TGTGCCAGCAGCAGACCGAATAATTCACCCCTCCACTTT. Its protein is CASSRPNNSPLHF.

V gene TRBV7-2 combines with J gene TRBJ2-4; D uncertain. CDR3 size: 15 residues. The V end lost 1 base, the J end lost 0 bases, and 7 bases lay between the germline ends. Per germline, CDR1 SGHTA and CDR2 FQGNSA. CDR3 DNA sequence: TGTGCCAGCAGCTTAGGAAGGATAGCCAAAAACATTCAGTACTTC. Amino acid sequence: CASSLGRIAKNIQYF. Using reference TRBV7-2 and TRBJ2-4 for the parts outside the CDR3, the full variable domain is GAGVSQSPSNKVTEKGKDVELRCDPISGHTALYWYRQSLGQGLEFLIYFQGNSAPDKSGLPSDRFSAERTGGSVSTLTIQRTQQEDSAVYLCASSLGRIAKNIQYFGAGTRLSVL.

This sequence joins TRBV21-1 and TRBJ1-5. TRBV21-1 is labeled a pseudogene. The CDR3 is made up of 19 amino acids. The CDR3 DNA follows: TGTGCCAGCAGCCCAGCAAAGAGTATTCAGAACGATAGCAATCAGCCCCAGCATTTT. Translated, it gives CASSPAKSIQNDSNQPQHF.

The rearrangement links TRBV5-6 to TRBJ1-2; tentative D call: TRBD1 (6 bases). V was clipped by 0 bases and J by 8 bases, with 14 bases between them. Looked up from germline, CDR1 is SGHDT and CDR2 is YYEEEE. The CDR3 contains 14 residues. Written as DNA, the CDR3 is TGTGCCAGCAGCTTGGTCGGGGGCGCGGGCGGCTACACCTTC. It specifies CASSLVGGAGGYTF.

This chain uses TRBV5-1 with TRBJ2-3, with 7 bases identical to TRBD2. There are 13 residues in the CDR3. With 9 bases clipped from V and 5 bases from J, the junction kept 9 bases outside the gene matches. CDR1 SGHRS and CDR2 YFSETQ come from the germline V gene. CDR3 loop: CATSERGRDTQYF. DNA for the CDR3: TGCGCCACCTCGGAGCGGGGAAGAGATACGCAGTATTTT.

Here the CDR3 reads CASSKGEETQYF. The DNA of the CDR3 is TGTGCCAGCAGCAAAGGAGAAGAGACCCAGTACTTC. The chain combines TRBV21-1 with TRBJ2-5; the table's D call, TRBD2, was not checked against the DNA. TRBV21-1 is shown as a pseudogene. The CDR3 runs 12 residues.

The gene calls are TRBV15 and TRBJ1-4; 7 bases line up with TRBD1. Per the germline V gene, CDR1 is LNHNV and CDR2 is YYDKDF (reference sequence). J was trimmed by 14 bases and V by 2 bases; bases with no gene match: 17. CDR3 size: 16 residues. The CDR3 nucleotides read TGTGCCACCAGCAGATCCCGGACAGGAAAAAACGAGGTGCTGTTTTTT. The encoded protein is CATSRSRTGKNEVLFF.

The genes are TRBV7-2 and TRBJ2-5; D possibly corresponds to TRBD1 (5 bases). The V and J ends lost 4 bases and 2 bases respectively, with 17 bases between them. The CDR3 is 16 residues long. Per germline, CDR1 SGHTA and CDR2 FQGNSA. CDR3 sequence: CASSSLWWGSQETQYF. Here the CDR3 DNA reads TGTGCCAGCAGCTCGTTGTGGTGGGGCTCTCAAGAGACCCAGTACTTC.

The V gene is TRBV5-1, the J gene TRBJ1-1, with TRBD1 matching over 12 bases. V shed 4 bases and J 2 bases; nucleotides not matched to a gene: 6. The germline CDR1 and CDR2 sequences are SGHRS and YFSETQ. This CDR3 has 16 residues. The CDR3, as DNA: TGCGCCAGCAGCCTATCGGGACAGGGGGCTAACACTGAAGCTTTCTTT. Translating gives CASSLSGQGANTEAFF.

This sequence joins TRBV7-2 and TRBJ1-6, with 7 bases fitting TRBD1. The V gene's germline CDR1 is SGHTA and CDR2 FQGNSA. The V segment lost 11 bases and the J segment 7 bases; nucleotides outside the gene matches: 8. The CDR3 consists of 13 residues. CDR3 sequence (DNA): TGTGCCGCCGGGGGACAGTCAAATTCACCCCTCCACTTT. Translation: CAAGGQSNSPLHF.

V gene TRBV6-5 combines with J gene TRBJ1-3, with D unclear. Germline V gives CDR1 MNHEY, CDR2 SVGAGI. V was cut by 6 bases and J by 0 bases, with 9 bases left in between. This CDR3 spans 14 amino acids. For the CDR3, the DNA is TGTGCCAGCAGACTAGACACCTCTGGAAACACCATATATTTT. This codes for CASRLDTSGNTIYF.

Only one count was recorded for this clone. The V and J genes are TRBV2 and TRBJ2-1; D perhaps matches TRBD1 (5 bases). The CDR3 is made up of 18 amino acids. Trimming took 6 bases from V and 0 from J, leaving 21 bases between them. Looked up from germline, CDR1 is SNHLY and CDR2 is FYNNEI. DNA for the CDR3: TGTGCCAGCAGCGACCTATCTCAGGGCTTGAGCTCCTACAATGAGCAGTTCTTC. It specifies CASSDLSQGLSSYNEQFF.

The rearrangement uses TRBV4-3 and TRBJ2-7, with a possible D match to TRBD2 (5 bases). The V and J ends lost 0 bases and 6 bases respectively, with 15 bases between them. The length of the CDR3 is 15 residues. Germline values: CDR1 LGHNA, CDR2 YSLEER. In nucleotides, the CDR3 is TGCGCCAGCAGCCAAGATACGGGGAACAGAGGCGAGCAGTACTTC. Residues: CASSQDTGNRGEQYF.

This clone appeared a few times. The gene calls are TRBV15 and TRBJ1-1, with TRBD1 identical over 7 bases. This CDR3 comprises 17 residues. Germline V gene lookup returns CDR1 LNHNV and CDR2 YYDKDF (reference sequence). Trimming removed 0 bases from V and 6 bases from J; junction bases left unmatched: 13. The CDR3 loop reads CATSRDRRGGGLAEAFF. CDR3 DNA sequence: TGTGCCACCAGCAGAGATAGGAGAGGGGGCGGGTTGGCTGAAGCTTTCTTT.